This TCR beta chain was sequenced in a study of blood T cell repertoires in COVID-19. This clone was seen a single time. The CDR3 extends over 12 amino acids. Trimming took 0 bases from V and 8 from J, leaving 8 bases between them. Germline values: CDR1 SGDLS, CDR2 YYNGEE. Repertoires were generated with immunoSEQ multiplex PCR, while TCRdb's copy carries only in-frame clones and drops some. The sample has around 180,000 clones; 86% are singletons. This sequence joins TRBV9 and TRBJ1-2; D gene ambiguous. The TCR originated in a man between 65 and 80 years old with active or convalescent COVID-19. Sequenced material: peripheral blood. CDR3 region: CASSVAREGYTF. The CDR3 coding sequence is TGTGCCAGCAGCGTAGCTCGGGAAGGCTACACCTTC.